Included here is one TCR beta chain sequence, with context. Its antigen is not known. The length of the CDR3 is 16 residues. V lost 4 bases, J lost 3 bases, and 8 bases stayed unmatched. Germline CDR1 and CDR2: LNHDA and SQIVND (reference sequence). This entry belongs to a study of shared clonotypes between healthy human individuals. General study findings and limits: Enrolling few donors narrowed the genetic and exposure-history diversity that was represented. Rarefaction showed that sequencing of sorted subsets was incomplete (despite large depth).

The repertoire was sequenced with immunoSEQ multiplex PCR; TCRdb's copy has only in-frame clones and lacks some. The top ten hold about 1.8% of the sample, which has millions of clones, about 92% seen once. Terminally differentiated effector memory CD45RA+ cells were excluded from the naive CD8 cells, which were CD45RO-negative and positively selected for CCR7. This sequence joins TRBV19 and TRBJ2-3; 9 bases map to TRBD2. Sequencing was done on a sample of naive CD8+ T cells from PBMCs. The TCR sequence derives from a man in his late teens or twenties in good health. Some clones in this sample may be carry-over from other donors' samples. CDR3: CASSREQREETDTQYF. The CDR3 nucleotides read TGTGCCAGTAGTAGGGAGCAGCGGGAGGAAACAGATACGCAGTATTTT.